The 10 T cell receptor beta chains listed next were all sequenced from one sample in a study of blood T cell repertoires in COVID-19. Profiling relied on immunoSEQ multiplex PCR, and the TCRdb table lists in-frame clones only, not all of them. The profile shows tens of thousands of clones, about three quarters of them singletons. Sequenced sample: peripheral blood. The receptor set was obtained from a man aged 65 to 79 with active or convalescent COVID-19.

The chain carries TRBV3-1 (or the pseudogene TRBV3-2) and TRBJ1-2, with D uncertain. The CDR3 sequence is 12 residues long. Between the trimmed V and J ends, which lost 8 bases and 2 bases, there was a span of 9 bases. Germline V gene sequence: CDR1 LGHDT, CDR2 YNNKEL (reference sequence). The CDR3 sequence is CASGGSNYGYTF. For the CDR3, the DNA is TGTGCCAGCGGAGGGTCGAACTATGGCTACACCTTC.

V and J are TRBV6-1 and TRBJ2-7, with D possibly being TRBD2 (6 bases). CDR3 length equals 15 residues. Trimming took off 0 bases at V and 5 bases at J, with 14 bases between the two ends. The germline V gene encodes CDR1 MNHNS and CDR2 SASEGT. The CDR3 DNA follows: TGTGCCAGCAGTGAAGCGCAGGGAGGCTTCGACGAGCAGTACTTC. Protein: CASSEAQGGFDEQYF.

The rearrangement joins TRBV28 to TRBJ1-5; TRBD1 matches at 7 bases. CDR1 and CDR2 from the germline V gene are MDHEN and SYDVKM. The CDR3 spans 14 residues. With 7 bases clipped from V and 6 bases from J, the junction kept 9 bases outside the gene matches. CDR3 residues: CASNRQGAGQPQHF. In nucleotides, the CDR3 is TGTGCCAGCAACCGACAGGGAGCCGGTCAGCCCCAGCATTTT.

This clone is a singleton in its sample. The chain recombines TRBV7-9 with TRBJ2-7; weak D call: TRBD2 (6 bases). Trimming removed 1 base at V and 3 bases at J, with 13 bases between. The CDR3 has 15 residues. Germline-derived CDR1 and CDR2 are SEHNR and FQNEAQ (reference sequence). CDR3 protein: CASSLGGSGYYEQYF. CDR3 nucleotides: TGTGCCAGCAGCTTAGGGGGTAGCGGCTACTACGAGCAGTACTTC. The full variable domain, rest sourced from reference TRBV7-9 and TRBJ2-7, is DTGVSQNPRHKITKRGQNVTFRCDPISEHNRLYWYRQTLGQGPEFLTYFQNEAQLEKSRLLSDRFSAERPKGSFSTLEIQRTEQGDSAMYLCASSLGGSGYYEQYFGPGTRLTVT.

This clone has more than one count but fewer than ten. This rearrangement joins TRBV10-2 to TRBJ1-5; a possible D gene is TRBD1 (5 bases). Germline lookup yields CDR1 WSHSY and CDR2 SAAADI. The CDR3 consists of 13 residues. With 5 bases removed from V and 8 bases from J, the gap between germline ends came to 13 bases. The CDR3 DNA follows: TGCGCCAGCAGTCGGGGCTCGGGAGAGCCCCAGCATTTT. It translates to CASSRGSGEPQHF.

There are a few counts of this clone. V is TRBV30 and J is TRBJ2-5; 7 bases align to TRBD1. The V segment lost 8 bases and the J segment 3 bases; nucleotides outside the gene matches: 9. CDR3 size: 13 residues. The V gene's germline CDR1 is GTSNPN and CDR2 SVGIG (reference sequence). The CDR3 DNA follows: TGTGCCACAGACCCCGGGACAGAAGAGACCCAGTACTTC. It codes for CATDPGTEETQYF.

The rearrangement links TRBV19 to TRBJ1-2; D possibly corresponds to TRBD1 (5 bases). From germline, CDR1 is LNHDA and CDR2 SQIVND (reference sequence). V gave up 1 base and J gave up 1 base, with 16 bases separating them. The CDR3 loop spans 17 amino acids. CDR3: CASSIVEAGYLNYGYTF. For the CDR3, the DNA is TGTGCCAGTAGTATAGTTGAGGCAGGGTACCTTAACTATGGCTACACCTTC.

The chain links TRBV5-4 to TRBJ1-1; the D is unclear. CDR1 and CDR2 from the germline V gene are SGHNT and YYREEE (reference sequence). V dropped 0 bases and J dropped 4 bases, with 7 bases sitting between them. This CDR3 contains 13 residues. The CDR3 DNA reads as TGTGCCAGCAGCTTGGCCCCCAGCACTGAAGCTTTCTTT. Translation gives CASSLAPSTEAFF.

Here the CDR3 DNA reads TGCGCCAGCAGCCAAGTTTTCCAGGCCTCCTACGAGCAGTACTTC. Translating it yields CASSQVFQASYEQYF. The rearrangement links TRBV4-1 to TRBJ2-7; D ambiguous. Germline lookup yields CDR1 MGHRA and CDR2 YSYEKL. The V end lost 1 base, the J end lost 0 bases, and 10 bases lay between the germline ends. There are 15 residues in the CDR3.

The chain is built from TRBV11-2 and TRBJ1-2; 8 positions match TRBD1. Losses at the gene ends were 5 bases for V and 3 bases for J; bases not matched to a gene: 2. CDR1 is SGHAT, CDR2 FQNNGV, per germline. CDR3 length: 13 amino acids. CDR3 nucleotide sequence: TGTGCCAGCAGCGAACAGGGGGACTATGGCTACACCTTC. Encoded protein: CASSEQGDYGYTF.